The next 23 T cell receptor beta chains were all read from a single sample in a study of CD8+ T cells in alopecia areata. In each case, RNA was isolated and then reverse transcribed into cDNA as the sequencing template. TCRdb keeps only in-frame clones here, not all; method: immunoSEQ multiplex PCR. Of under 4,500 clones in the sample, about 71% were seen once. The sequencing input was skin. The receptors shown here come from a human donor in good health.

This clone was observed a handful of times. This rearrangement joins TRBV4-1 to TRBJ2-1; D may correspond to TRBD1 or TRBD2 (5 bases each). Germline V gene sequence: CDR1 MGHRA, CDR2 YSYEKL. V lost 1 base to trimming and J lost 0 bases, with 16 bases between them. The length of the CDR3 is 18 residues. DNA for the CDR3: TGCGCCAGCAGCCAAGTGGACATGGGAGTGAGCTCCTACAATGAGCAGTTCTTC. It translates to CASSQVDMGVSSYNEQFF.

The rearrangement joins TRBV7-2 to TRBJ2-3, with D possibly being TRBD1 or TRBD2 (6 bases each). Trimming stripped 6 bases from V and 2 bases from J, with 15 bases between. CDR1 SGHTA and CDR2 FQGNSA come from the germline V gene. The CDR3 has 15 amino acids. CDR3 nucleotide sequence: TGTGCCAGCAGTAAAATTCGGGGGCCCACAGATACGCAGTATTTT. Protein sequence: CASSKIRGPTDTQYF.

Here the CDR3 DNA reads TGTGCCACCCGAGTCGGGGACAGCGACTCCTACGAGCAGTACTTC. Translated, it gives CATRVGDSDSYEQYF. The rearrangement joins TRBV2 to TRBJ2-7, with 7 positions matching TRBD1. CDR3 length equals 15 residues. The V and J ends lost 10 bases and 0 bases, in that order; junction bases with no gene match: 12. Germline CDR1 and CDR2: SNHLY and FYNNEI.

This clone was seen only a few times. This chain uses TRBV6-6 with TRBJ2-1, with unresolved D. The CDR3 has 12 residues. Germline CDR1 reads MNHNY; CDR2 reads SVGAGI (reference sequence). V was pared by 2 bases and J by 4 bases, with 3 bases between. The DNA for the CDR3 is TGTGCCAGCAGTTACCCTTACAATGAGCAGTTCTTC. This encodes CASSYPYNEQFF.

This clone appeared a single time. The gene calls are TRBV7-9 and TRBJ1-4, with 9 bases that match TRBD1. The V and J ends lost 6 bases and 7 bases, in that order; junction bases with no gene match: 6. The CDR3 totals 14 residues. The germline V gene has CDR1 SEHNR and CDR2 FQNEAQ (reference sequence). The CDR3 protein is CASSPGTGSEKLFF. The DNA for the CDR3 is TGTGCCAGCAGTCCCGGGACAGGGAGTGAAAAACTGTTTTTT.

Only a few counts were recorded for this clone. V gene TRBV2 combines with J gene TRBJ2-7; TRBD1 might be the D (6 bases). The CDR3 is 13 amino acids. V was trimmed by 7 bases and J by 5 bases, leaving 15 bases between them. Germline V gene lookup returns CDR1 SNHLY and CDR2 FYNNEI. CDR3 protein: CASTLTGFDEQYF. As DNA, the CDR3 is TGTGCCAGCACCTTAACAGGGTTCGACGAGCAGTACTTC.

This clone was picked up a small number of times. J is TRBJ2-1 and V is TRBV4-2; the match to TRBD2 covers 9 bases. The V gene's germline CDR1 is LGHNA and CDR2 YNFKEQ. This CDR3 spans 17 amino acids. J gave up 7 bases and V 0 bases, and 10 bases lay outside the gene matches. CDR3 DNA: TGTGCCAGCAGCCAAGACGGTAGCGGGGGCCGGGGAAATGAGCAGTTCTTC. It yields the protein CASSQDGSGGRGNEQFF.

This clone was picked up a small number of times. The V and J genes are TRBV10-2 and TRBJ1-5; D not certain. V lost 3 bases and J lost 3, with 6 bases in between. The germline V gene encodes CDR1 WSHSY and CDR2 SAAADI. CDR3 length: 13 amino acids. The CDR3 DNA follows: TGCGCCAGCAGTGACCTCAACAATCAGCCCCAGCATTTT. Encoded protein: CASSDLNNQPQHF.

This clone was detected only once. This chain links TRBV11-1 with TRBJ2-7, with 7 bases lining up with TRBD1. The junction had 10 bases not matched to a gene; V was cut back by 5 bases and J by 3 bases. There are 15 residues in the CDR3. Per germline, CDR1 SGHAT and CDR2 FQDESV (reference sequence). The CDR3 region is CASSLLTGQDYEQYF. Here the CDR3 DNA reads TGTGCCAGCAGCCTTCTGACAGGGCAAGACTACGAGCAGTACTTC.

The rearrangement links TRBV27 to TRBJ2-7; 7 nucleotides match TRBD1. The germline gives CDR1 MNHEY, CDR2 SMNVEV (reference sequence). The CDR3 has 16 amino acids. After removal of 6 bases from V and 1 base from J, the junction contained 12 bases not matched to a gene. In DNA form, the CDR3 reads TGTGCCAGCAGGATCGCACGACAGGGTCGATCCTACGAGCAGTACTTC. This codes for CASRIARQGRSYEQYF.

The chain employs TRBV6-1 and TRBJ2-7, with TRBD1 identical over 7 bases. CDR3 size: 14 residues. Trimming removed 6 bases from V and 3 bases from J; junction bases left unmatched: 8. Germline V lookup: CDR1 MNHNS, CDR2 SASEGT. CDR3 in DNA: TGTGCCAGCAGGCCCGGGACAGATGGCTACGAGCAGTACTTC. This sequence encodes CASRPGTDGYEQYF.

The CDR3 nucleotides are TGTGCCAGCAGAGCGCAGGGGGACAATTCACCCCTCCACTTT. It yields the protein CASRAQGDNSPLHF. This chain connects TRBV2 to TRBJ1-6; 7 bases agree with TRBD1. Germline values: CDR1 SNHLY, CDR2 FYNNEI. The J segment lost 7 bases and the V segment lost 6 bases, leaving 6 bases of the junction unmatched. This CDR3 region has 14 residues.

This clone was observed a few times. Here the CDR3 DNA reads TGTGCCAGCTCACCTAATAACAGAGGCGAGCAGTACTTC. Its translation: CASSPNNRGEQYF. V usage is TRBV18 and J usage is TRBJ2-7; D uncertain. The CDR3 covers 13 residues. Trimming left V 3 bases short and J 6 bases short, with 12 bases between. CDR1 and CDR2 from the germline V gene are KGHSH and LQKENI.

The rearrangement uses TRBV5-5 and TRBJ2-5, with 7 bases identical to TRBD2. This CDR3 has 15 residues. The V segment lost 3 bases and the J segment 5 bases; nucleotides outside the gene matches: 10. Germline V lookup: CDR1 SGHKS, CDR2 YYEKEE (reference sequence). The CDR3 sequence: CASSSPGGGDETQYF. CDR3 in DNA: TGTGCCAGCAGCTCACCGGGGGGTGGTGATGAGACCCAGTACTTC.

J is TRBJ2-7 and V is TRBV29-1; perhaps TRBD1 as D (5 bases). Trimming shortened V by 6 bases and J by 2 bases, and 11 bases separated the two germline ends. The CDR3 covers 12 residues. Per the germline V gene, CDR1 is SQVTM and CDR2 is ANQGSEA. For the CDR3, the DNA is TGCAGCGTGCCCCAGGGTGCCTACGAGCAGTACTTC. It codes for CSVPQGAYEQYF.

For the CDR3, the DNA is TGTGCCACCAGCAGAGATGGGGGACAGGGGAAGGCCGAGCAGTACTTC. It yields the protein CATSRDGGQGKAEQYF. The chain couples TRBV15 to TRBJ2-7; TRBD1 matches 10 bases. This CDR3 has 16 amino acids. Germline loops: CDR1 LNHNV, CDR2 YYDKDF (reference sequence). Trimming cost V 0 bases and J 6 bases; bases outside gene matches: 8.

The J gene is TRBJ2-4, the V gene TRBV6-5; 9 positions agree with TRBD1. CDR1 MNHEY and CDR2 SVGAGI come from the germline V gene. There are 12 residues in the CDR3. The V segment lost 8 bases and the J segment 8 bases; nucleotides outside the gene matches: 4. The DNA of the CDR3 is TGTGCCAGCCGGGGGACAGGGTACATTCAGTACTTC. Residues: CASRGTGYIQYF.

This clone was seen a handful of times. Other nucleotide sequences from this sample produce the same CDR3. The gene calls are TRBV11-2 and TRBJ2-1; D unclear. Germline CDR1 is SGHAT and CDR2 is FQNNGV. V was clipped by 1 base and J by 5 bases, with 6 bases between them. This CDR3 has 13 amino acids. The CDR3: CASSLGLNNEQFF. Written as DNA, the CDR3 is TGTGCCAGCAGCTTAGGGCTAAACAATGAGCAGTTCTTC.

The chain employs TRBV5-1 and TRBJ2-1; 9 bases are shared with TRBD1. This CDR3 is 14 amino acids long. Germline CDR1 reads SGHRS; CDR2 reads YFSETQ. With V trimmed by 3 bases and J by 4 bases, 2 bases remained unmatched. CDR3 sequence: CASSSGQGYNEQFF. The CDR3 coding sequence is TGCGCCAGCAGCTCGGGACAGGGTTACAATGAGCAGTTCTTC.

The chain couples TRBV7-3 to TRBJ2-2; perhaps TRBD1 as D (6 bases). Germline V gives CDR1 SGHTA, CDR2 FQGTGA. The CDR3 consists of 18 residues. V lost 3 bases and J 3 bases, leaving 20 bases between the germline ends. The CDR3 sequence is CASSFPFDTAGDTGELFF. As DNA, the CDR3 is TGTGCCAGCAGCTTCCCCTTCGACACGGCAGGGGACACCGGGGAGCTGTTTTTT.

The chain uses TRBV6-4 and TRBJ2-6, with D unresolved. The CDR3 spans 15 residues. Germline lookup yields CDR1 MRHNA and CDR2 SNTAGT. The V gene lost 0 bases and the J gene lost 4 bases, with 7 bases spanning the gap. The CDR3 DNA reads as TGTGCCAGCAGTGACTCGGCTTTGGGGGCCAACGTCCTGACTTTC. Translation: CASSDSALGANVLTF.

The rearrangement uses TRBV5-5 and TRBJ2-6; D not certain. This CDR3 has 17 amino acids. Per the germline V gene, CDR1 is SGHKS and CDR2 is YYEKEE (reference sequence). The V end lost 4 bases, the J end lost 0 bases, and 14 bases lay between the germline ends. Here the CDR3 DNA reads TGTGCCAGCAGCCAAAGTGGCGCAATCTCTGGGGCCAACGTCCTGACTTTC. Translation gives CASSQSGAISGANVLTF.

The CDR3 region has the DNA TGTGCCAGCAGCTCTCCGACTAGCGGGGGGGCTGGTGAGCAGTTCTTC. Its protein is CASSSPTSGGAGEQFF. V gene TRBV7-6 combines with J gene TRBJ2-1, with 14 bases that match TRBD2. The V and J ends lost 4 bases and 9 bases, in that order; junction bases with no gene match: 8. This CDR3 spans 16 amino acids. Germline loops: CDR1 SGHVS, CDR2 FNYEAQ. The full variable domain, in which reference TRBV7-6 and TRBJ2-1 provide the parts outside the CDR3, is GAGVSQSPRYKVTKRGQDVALRCDPISGHVSLYWYRQALGQGPEFLTYFNYEAQQDKSGLPNDRFSAERPEGSISTLTIQRTEQRDSAMYRCASSSPTSGGAGEQFFGPGTRLTVL.